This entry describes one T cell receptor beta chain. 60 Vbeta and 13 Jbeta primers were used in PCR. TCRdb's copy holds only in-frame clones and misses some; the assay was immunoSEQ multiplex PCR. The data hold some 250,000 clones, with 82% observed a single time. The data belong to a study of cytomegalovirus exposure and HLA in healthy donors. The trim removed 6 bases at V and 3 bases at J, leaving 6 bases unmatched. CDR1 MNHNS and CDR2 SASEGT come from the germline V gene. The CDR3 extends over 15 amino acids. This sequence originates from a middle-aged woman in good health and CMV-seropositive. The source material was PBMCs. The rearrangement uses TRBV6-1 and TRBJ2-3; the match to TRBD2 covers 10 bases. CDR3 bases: TGTGCCAGCAGCGAGCGGGGGGGCCGGACAGATACGCAGTATTTT. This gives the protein CASSERGGRTDTQYF.